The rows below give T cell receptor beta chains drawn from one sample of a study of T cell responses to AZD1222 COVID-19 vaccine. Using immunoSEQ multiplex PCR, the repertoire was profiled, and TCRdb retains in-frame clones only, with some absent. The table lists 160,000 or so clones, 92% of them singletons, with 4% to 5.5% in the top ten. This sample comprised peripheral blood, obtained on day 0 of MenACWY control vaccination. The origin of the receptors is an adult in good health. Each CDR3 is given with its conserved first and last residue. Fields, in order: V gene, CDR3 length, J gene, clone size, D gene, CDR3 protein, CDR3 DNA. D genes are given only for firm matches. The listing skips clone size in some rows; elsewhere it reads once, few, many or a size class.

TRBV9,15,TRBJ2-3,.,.,CASSVGGSNTDTQYF,TGTGCCAGCAGCGTAGGTGGTTCTAACACAGATACGCAGTATTTT
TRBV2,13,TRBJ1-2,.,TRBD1,CASSSQGQGVYTF,TGTGCCAGCAGTTCTCAGGGACAGGGTGTCTACACCTTC
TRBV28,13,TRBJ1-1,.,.,CASSSTGGTEAFF,TGTGCCAGCAGTTCGACAGGTGGCACTGAAGCTTTCTTT
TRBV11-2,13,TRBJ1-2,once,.,CASSGPGGDGYTF,TGTGCCAGCAGCGGGCCGGGTGGGGACGGCTACACCTTC
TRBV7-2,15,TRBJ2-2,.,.,CASSLNGGNTGELFF,TGTGCCAGCAGCTTAAACGGAGGGAACACCGGGGAGCTGTTTTTT
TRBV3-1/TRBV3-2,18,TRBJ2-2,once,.,CASSQPRGDFANTGELFF,TGTGCCAGCAGCCAACCCCGCGGAGATTTCGCGAACACCGGGGAGCTGTTTTTT
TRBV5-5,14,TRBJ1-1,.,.,CASSLWERSTEAFF,TGTGCCAGCAGCTTGTGGGAACGGTCGACTGAAGCTTTCTTT
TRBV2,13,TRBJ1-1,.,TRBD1,CANLRDRGTEAFF,TGTGCCAACCTCCGGGACAGGGGAACTGAAGCTTTCTTT
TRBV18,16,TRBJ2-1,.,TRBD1,CASSSTGVSVYNEQFF,TGTGCCAGCTCATCGACAGGGGTATCCGTCTACAATGAGCAGTTCTTC
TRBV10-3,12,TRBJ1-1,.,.,CAISDGGTEAFF,TGTGCCATCAGTGACGGGGGGACTGAAGCTTTCTTT
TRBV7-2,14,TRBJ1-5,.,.,CASSLGDVGQPQHF,TGTGCCAGCAGCTTAGGGGACGTCGGGCAGCCCCAGCATTTT
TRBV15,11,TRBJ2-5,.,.,CATQVEETQYF,TGTGCCACCCAGGTTGAAGAGACCCAGTACTTC
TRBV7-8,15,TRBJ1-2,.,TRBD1,CASSSPLDRLGGYTF,TGTGCCAGCAGCTCCCCCCTGGACAGGTTGGGTGGCTACACCTTC
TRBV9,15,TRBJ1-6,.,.,CASSVGGDLNSPLHF,TGTGCCAGCAGCGTAGGAGGCGACCTTAATTCACCCCTCCACTTT
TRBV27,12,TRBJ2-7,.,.,CASSFTGFEQYF,TGTGCCAGCAGTTTCACAGGGTTCGAGCAGTACTTC
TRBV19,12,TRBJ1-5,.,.,CASMAGIQPQHF,TGTGCCAGTATGGCAGGGATCCAGCCCCAGCATTTT
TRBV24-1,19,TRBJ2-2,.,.,CATSDPQTGDRGYTGELFF,TGTGCCACCAGTGATCCTCAAACCGGGGATCGGGGTTACACCGGGGAGCTGTTTTTT
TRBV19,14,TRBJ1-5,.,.,CASSWGRGNQPQHF,TGTGCCAGTAGTTGGGGTAGGGGCAATCAGCCCCAGCATTTT
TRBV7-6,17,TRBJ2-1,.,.,CASSSPVQRPVYNEQFF,TGTGCCAGCAGCTCCCCGGTCCAGCGGCCGGTCTACAATGAGCAGTTCTTC
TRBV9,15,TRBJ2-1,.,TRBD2,CASSGLIAGVDEQFF,TGTGCCAGCAGCGGGTTGATAGCGGGGGTGGATGAGCAGTTCTTC
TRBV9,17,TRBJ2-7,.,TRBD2,CASSPGTSGISSYEQYF,TGTGCCAGCAGCCCCGGGACTAGCGGGATCAGCTCCTACGAGCAGTACTTC
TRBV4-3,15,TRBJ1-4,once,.,CASSQVAGYGEKLFF,TGCGCCAGCAGCCAAGTGGCAGGATACGGCGAAAAACTGTTTTTT
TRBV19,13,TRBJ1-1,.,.,CASSIWVNTEAFF,TGTGCCAGTAGTATCTGGGTGAACACTGAAGCTTTCTTT
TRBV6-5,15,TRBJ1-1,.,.,CASRPSGQAYTEAFF,.
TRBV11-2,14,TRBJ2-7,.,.,CASSLTFSSYEQYF,TGTGCCAGCAGCCTCACTTTTAGCTCCTACGAGCAGTACTTC
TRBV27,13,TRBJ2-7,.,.,CASSLGRFNEQYF,TGTGCCAGCAGTTTGGGGAGATTCAACGAGCAGTACTTC
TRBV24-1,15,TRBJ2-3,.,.,CATSDLGSSGDTQYF,TGTGCCACCAGTGATTTGGGATCTTCGGGAGATACGCAGTATTTT
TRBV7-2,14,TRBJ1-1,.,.,CASSSGGSNTEAFF,TGTGCCAGCAGTTCCGGGGGATCAAACACTGAAGCTTTCTTT
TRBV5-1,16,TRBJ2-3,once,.,CASSFGPVRAGDTQYF,TGCGCCAGCAGCTTTGGGCCGGTTAGAGCGGGAGATACGCAGTATTTT
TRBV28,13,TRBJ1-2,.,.,CASTTPPAVGYTF,TGTGCCAGCACTACACCCCCCGCGGTGGGCTACACCTTC
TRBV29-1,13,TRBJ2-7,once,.,CSVGADTIYEQYF,TGCAGCGTTGGGGCCGACACCATCTACGAGCAGTACTTC
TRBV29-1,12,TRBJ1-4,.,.,CSASGLTEKLFF,TGCAGCGCGTCGGGCCTTACGGAAAAACTGTTTTTT
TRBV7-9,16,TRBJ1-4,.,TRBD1,CASSRLPQGAGEKLFF,TGTGCCAGCAGCCGATTACCACAGGGGGCGGGAGAAAAACTGTTTTTT
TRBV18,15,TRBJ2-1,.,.,CASSPTVSSYNEQFF,TGTGCCAGCTCACCGACCGTCAGCTCCTACAATGAGCAGTTCTTC
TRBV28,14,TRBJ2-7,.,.,CASSFSVDPGEQYF,TGTGCCAGCAGTTTTTCGGTCGATCCCGGGGAGCAGTACTTC
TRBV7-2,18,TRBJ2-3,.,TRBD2,CASSLRVSGGAGTDTQYF,TGTGCCAGCAGCTTAAGGGTTAGCGGGGGAGCGGGCACAGATACGCAGTATTTT
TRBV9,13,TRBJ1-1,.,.,CASSVAGVSEAFF,TGTGCCAGCAGCGTAGCAGGGGTCTCTGAAGCTTTCTTT
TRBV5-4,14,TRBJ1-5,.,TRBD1,CASSLQGANQPQHF,TGTGCCAGCAGCTTACAGGGGGCCAATCAGCCCCAGCATTTT
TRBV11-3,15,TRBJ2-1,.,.,CASSLGGVSYNEQFF,TGTGCCAGCAGCTTAGGAGGGGTCTCCTACAATGAGCAGTTCTTC
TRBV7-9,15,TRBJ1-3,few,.,CASSSPKRYGNTIYF,TGTGCCAGCAGCTCTCCGAAGCGTTATGGAAACACCATATATTTT
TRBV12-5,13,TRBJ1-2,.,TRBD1,CASGPDRGLGYTF,TGTGCTAGTGGTCCCGACAGGGGGCTTGGCTACACCTTC
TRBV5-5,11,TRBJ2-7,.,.,CASSFTDEQYF,TGTGCCAGCAGCTTTACAGACGAGCAGTACTTC
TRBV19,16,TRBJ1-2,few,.,CASSIFGRQVSYGYTF,TGTGCCAGTAGTATCTTCGGTCGACAAGTTTCGTATGGCTACACCTTC
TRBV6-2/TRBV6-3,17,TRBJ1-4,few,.,CASSYSKRGGTYGKLFF,TGTGCCAGCAGTTACTCCAAGCGAGGTGGTACCTATGGAAAACTGTTTTTT
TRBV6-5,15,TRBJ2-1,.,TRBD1,CASSYAGTGINEQFF,TGTGCCAGCAGTTACGCCGGGACAGGAATTAATGAGCAGTTCTTC
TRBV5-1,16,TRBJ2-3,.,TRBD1,CASSLEQGIGTDTQYF,TGCGCCAGCAGCTTAGAACAGGGGATCGGAACAGATACGCAGTATTTT
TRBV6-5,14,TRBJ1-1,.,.,CASRQTGMNTEAFF,TGTGCCAGCAGACAGACAGGCATGAACACTGAAGCTTTCTTT
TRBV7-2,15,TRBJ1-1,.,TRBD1,CASSRDRGANTEAFF,TGTGCCAGCAGCCGGGACAGGGGGGCGAACACTGAAGCTTTCTTT
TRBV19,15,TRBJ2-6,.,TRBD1,CASSYQGVGANVLTF,TGTGCCAGTAGTTACCAGGGGGTTGGGGCCAACGTCCTGACTTTC
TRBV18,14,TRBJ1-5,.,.,CASSPLPDLLPQHF,TGTGCCAGCTCCCCGTTGCCGGATCTATTGCCCCAGCATTTT